In its sample, the clone carrying this TCR beta chain was seen a few times. TCRdb re-called the RT-PCR reads with MiXCR, one entry per CDR3 protein. In the table there are about 680,000 distinct CDR3 sequences, approximately 14% of which are singletons. Between the trimmed V and J ends, which lost 3 bases and 5 bases, there was a span of 8 bases. The length of the CDR3 is 13 residues. CDR1 and CDR2 (germline): SGHAT, FQNNGV. This TCR derives from a female donor in good health, serving as a healthy control. Material for sequencing was memory CD4+ T cells from blood. The chain recombines TRBV11-2 with TRBJ2-1; a possible D gene is TRBD1 (5 bases). The CDR3 DNA follows: TGTGCCAGCAGCTTTGACAGACACAATGAGCAGTTCTTC. Translated: CASSFDRHNEQFF.